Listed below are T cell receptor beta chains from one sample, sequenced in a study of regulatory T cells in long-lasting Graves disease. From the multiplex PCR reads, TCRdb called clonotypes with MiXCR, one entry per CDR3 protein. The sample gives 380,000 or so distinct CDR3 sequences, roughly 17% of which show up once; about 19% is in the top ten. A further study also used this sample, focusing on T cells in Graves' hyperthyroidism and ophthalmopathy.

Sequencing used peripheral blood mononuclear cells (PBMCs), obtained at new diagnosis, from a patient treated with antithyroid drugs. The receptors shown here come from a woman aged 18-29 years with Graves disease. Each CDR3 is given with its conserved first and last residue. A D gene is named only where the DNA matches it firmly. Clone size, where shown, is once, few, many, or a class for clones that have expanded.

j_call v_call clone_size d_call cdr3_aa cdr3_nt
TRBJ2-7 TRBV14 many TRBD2 CASSYKAGGEQYF TGTGCCAGCAGCTATAAGGCGGGGGGTGAGCAGTACTTC
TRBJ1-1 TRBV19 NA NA CASTAGPRMNTEAFF TGTGCCAGTACCGCGGGCCCTAGAATGAACACTGAAGCTTTCTTT
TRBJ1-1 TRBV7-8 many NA CASSLGPLSPTEAFF TGTGCCAGCAGCTTGGGGCCCCTGTCCCCCACTGAAGCTTTCTTT
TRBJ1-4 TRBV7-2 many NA CASSLDGRGDEKLFF TGTGCCAGCAGCTTAGACGGTCGGGGCGACGAAAAACTGTTTTTT
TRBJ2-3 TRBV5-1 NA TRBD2 CASSSQGTSGYTDTQYF TGCGCCAGCAGCAGCCAAGGGACTAGCGGATACACAGATACGCAGTATTTT
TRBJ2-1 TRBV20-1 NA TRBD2 CSARFSGMVNEQFF TGCAGTGCTAGGTTTAGCGGGATGGTCAATGAGCAGTTCTTC
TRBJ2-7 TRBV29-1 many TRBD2 CSTGLAGGEQYF TGCAGCACGGGACTAGCGGGGGGGGAGCAGTACTTC
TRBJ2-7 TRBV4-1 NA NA CASSHANYEQYF TGCGCCAGCAGCCATGCCAACTACGAGCAGTACTTC
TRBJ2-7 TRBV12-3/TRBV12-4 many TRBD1 CASSPSGQIYEQYF TGTGCCAGCAGTCCGTCGGGACAGATATACGAGCAGTACTTC
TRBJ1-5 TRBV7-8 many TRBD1 CASSLATGGLNQPQHF TGTGCCAGCAGCTTAGCCACAGGGGGCCTCAATCAGCCCCAGCATTTT
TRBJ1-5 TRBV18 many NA CASSPERQMNQPQHF TGTGCCAGCTCACCAGAACGACAGATGAATCAGCCCCAGCATTTT
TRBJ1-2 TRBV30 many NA CAWVRGPSYGYTF TGTGCCTGGGTCCGAGGGCCCAGCTATGGCTACACCTTC
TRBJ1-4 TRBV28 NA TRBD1 CASSIRTGVEKLFF TGTGCCAGCAGCATACGGACAGGGGTTGAAAAACTGTTTTTT
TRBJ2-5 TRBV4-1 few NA CASSQVFSYQETQYF TGCGCCAGCAGCCAAGTTTTTTCCTACCAAGAGACCCAGTACTTC
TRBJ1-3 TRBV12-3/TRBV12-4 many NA CASSPRVGNTIYF TGTGCCAGCAGTCCCAGGGTCGGAAACACCATATATTTT
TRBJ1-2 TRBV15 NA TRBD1 CATSSGQGASYGYTF TGTGCCACCAGCTCAGGACAGGGGGCCTCCTATGGCTACACCTTC
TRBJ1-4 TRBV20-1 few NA CSARYEGTEKLFF TGCAGTGCTAGATATGAGGGTACTGAAAAACTGTTTTTT
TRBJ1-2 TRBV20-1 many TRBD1 CSAITGQGIYGYTF TGCAGTGCGATCACTGGACAGGGAATCTATGGCTACACCTTC
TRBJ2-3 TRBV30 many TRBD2 CAWGGLAGERHTQYF TGTGCCTGGGGGGGACTAGCGGGGGAGCGCCATACGCAGTATTTT
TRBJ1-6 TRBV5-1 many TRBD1 CASSFGPGTGNSPLHF TGCGCCAGCAGCTTTGGACCCGGGACAGGGAATTCACCCCTCCACTTT